These 18 T cell receptor beta chains were all obtained from the same sample, sequenced in a study of cytomegalovirus exposure and HLA in healthy donors (dated by TCRdb to about 2017). The library was produced with the immunoSEQ multiplex PCR assay. Not all clones reach the TCRdb copy of this immuneACCESS table, which keeps in-frame sequences only. Checked studies attribute under half of the gap to unresolved V genes and leave the rest unexplained. The sample data list about 120,000 clones, and approximately 90% of these were observed just once. Clones ranked in the top ten supply 1.9% of the sample. Sequenced material: PBMCs. These receptors all come from a young woman in good health and CMV-seronegative.

This clone was counted a single time. CDR3 DNA sequence: TGTGCCAGCAGAGGGGGGGACAGGGGTCACCTTGAAGCTTTCTTT. It is translated as CASRGGDRGHLEAFF. The chain has TRBV6-1 and TRBJ1-1; 10 positions agree with TRBD1. The germline CDR1 and CDR2 sequences are MNHNS and SASEGT. V was pared by 6 bases and J by 7 bases, with 11 bases of the junction left unmatched. CDR3 length equals 15 residues.

This rearrangement joins TRBV28 to TRBJ1-5; the match to TRBD1 covers 8 bases. CDR1 and CDR2 (germline): MDHEN, SYDVKM. With 1 base clipped from V and 2 bases from J, the junction kept 1 base outside the gene matches. There are 15 residues in the CDR3. CDR3 DNA: TGTGCCAGCAGTTTATCGGGACAGGGCAATCAGCCCCAGCATTTT. Protein product: CASSLSGQGNQPQHF.

The genes are TRBV9 and TRBJ1-4, with a possible D match to TRBD1 (6 bases). This CDR3 region has 13 residues. Trimming left V 3 bases short and J 8 bases short, with 11 bases between. The germline CDR1 and CDR2 sequences are SGDLS and YYNGEE. The CDR3 reads CASSEGVGEKLFF. CDR3 coding DNA: TGTGCCAGCAGCGAGGGGGTTGGCGAAAAACTGTTTTTT.

This chain connects TRBV5-3 to TRBJ2-5; TRBD2 aligns across 9 bases. TRBV5-3 is given ORF status, its function remaining uncertain. Trimming took 4 bases from V and 5 from J; bases not matched to a gene: 12. The CDR3 runs 16 residues. The CDR3 nucleotides read TGTGCCAGAAGCATGAACGTTAGCGGGAGCTGGGAGACCCAGTACTTC. This codes for CARSMNVSGSWETQYF.

In regard to this clone: At one boundary the junction diverges from the germline segment, which might be a read error. V and J are TRBV6-1 and TRBJ1-5; TRBD1 agrees at 12 bases. The CDR3 length is 16 residues. Germline CDR1 reads MNHNS; CDR2 reads SASEGT. The CDR3 loop is CAGSDGTGGDDQPQHF. The CDR3 bases are TGTGCCGGCAGTGACGGGACAGGGGGCGACGATCAGCCCCAGCATTTT.

This chain joins TRBV5-1 and TRBJ2-7; TRBD1 aligns across 9 bases. Germline V lookup: CDR1 SGHRS, CDR2 YFSETQ. V shed 2 bases and J 5 bases; nucleotides not matched to a gene: 8. The CDR3 is 15 residues long. The CDR3 sequence is CASSFGDRVFDEQYF. The DNA of the CDR3 is TGCGCCAGCAGCTTTGGGGACAGGGTGTTTGACGAGCAGTACTTC.

The chain employs TRBV19 and TRBJ1-5; D ambiguous. V dropped 7 bases and J dropped 3 bases, with 10 bases sitting between them. Germline assignment: CDR1 LNHDA and CDR2 SQIVND (reference sequence). CDR3 length: 13 residues. The CDR3 protein is CASTGDLNQPQHF. The CDR3 nucleotides read TGTGCCAGTACGGGAGACCTCAATCAGCCCCAGCATTTT.

This clone came up a few times. The J gene is TRBJ2-7, the V gene TRBV5-1; D possibly corresponds to TRBD1 (6 bases). Germline lookup yields CDR1 SGHRS and CDR2 YFSETQ. This CDR3 contains 13 residues. Deletions cut 4 bases from V and 2 bases from J, with 10 bases between. CDR3 loop: CASSEGGPYEQYF. In nucleotides, the CDR3 is TGCGCCAGCAGCGAAGGGGGACCCTACGAGCAGTACTTC.

The rearrangement joins TRBV18 to TRBJ2-1; 13 positions agree with TRBD2. The trim removed 0 bases at V and 4 bases at J, leaving 6 bases unmatched. The CDR3 is 18 residues long. Per the germline V gene, CDR1 is KGHSH and CDR2 is LQKENI. The CDR3 DNA is TGTGCCAGCTCACCACCTCGGACTAGCGGGAGTTGGTACAATGAGCAGTTCTTC. This translates into CASSPPRTSGSWYNEQFF.

This rearrangement joins TRBV27 to TRBJ2-1, with D maybe TRBD2 (5 bases). Germline CDR1 and CDR2: MNHEY and SMNVEV (reference sequence). This CDR3 has 15 amino acids. V lost 2 bases, J lost 4 bases, and 12 bases lay in between. CDR3 region: CASSLTGNVYNEQFF. CDR3 in DNA: TGTGCCAGCAGTTTAACGGGGAACGTATACAATGAGCAGTTCTTC.

The J gene is TRBJ1-2, the V gene TRBV6-5; TRBD1 matches at 9 bases. V trimming: 6 bases; J trimming: 4 bases; junction bases outside the gene matches: 9. Looked up from germline, CDR1 is MNHEY and CDR2 is SVGAGI. The CDR3 consists of 15 residues. CDR3 bases: TGTGCCAGCAGACCACAGGGGGCTCTACTCTATGGCTACACCTTC. This codes for CASRPQGALLYGYTF.

This clone came up a few times. The V call is TRBV28, the J call TRBJ2-3, with 15 bases identical to TRBD2. The V and J ends lost 4 bases and 9 bases, in that order; junction bases with no gene match: 17. Germline CDR1 MDHEN, CDR2 SYDVKM. The CDR3 is made up of 19 amino acids. CDR3 sequence (DNA): TGTGCCAGCAGTTCCCTCTACGCCGGACTAGCGGGGGGGCCGTACACGCAGTATTTT. Translating it yields CASSSLYAGLAGGPYTQYF.

The chain combines TRBV5-6 with TRBJ2-1; no firm D call. Trimming pared 0 bases from V and 3 bases from J, leaving 4 bases between. Germline CDR1 reads SGHDT; CDR2 reads YYEEEE. The CDR3 is 13 amino acids. The CDR3 loop is CASSLGSYNEQFF. As DNA, the CDR3 is TGTGCCAGCAGCTTGGGCAGCTACAATGAGCAGTTCTTC.

The chain recombines TRBV5-6 with TRBJ2-3, with a possible D match to TRBD2 (5 bases). The germline V gene encodes CDR1 SGHDT and CDR2 YYEEEE. The CDR3 covers 12 residues. The ends were cut back, 3 bases at V and 4 bases at J, with 6 bases in the middle. CDR3 sequence (DNA): TGTGCCAGCAGCTCCGGGGCAGATACGCAGTATTTT. This codes for CASSSGADTQYF.

This sequence joins TRBV5-4 and TRBJ2-7, with D perhaps matching TRBD1 (6 bases). The CDR3 totals 14 residues. Germline lookup yields CDR1 SGHNT and CDR2 YYREEE (reference sequence). Trimming stripped 4 bases from V and 1 base from J, with 12 bases between. The CDR3: CASSRDRKSYEQYF. The DNA for the CDR3 is TGTGCCAGCAGCCGTGACAGGAAATCCTACGAGCAGTACTTC.

The chain carries TRBV6-4 and TRBJ2-7; TRBD1 agrees at 9 bases. J lost 3 bases, V lost 2 bases, and 8 bases had no gene match. This CDR3 is 16 amino acids long. Germline V gene data show CDR1 as MRHNA and CDR2 as SNTAGT. CDR3 nucleotides: TGTGCCAGCAGTGACACCACCGGGACAGGGAACTACGAGCAGTACTTC. Translated, it gives CASSDTTGTGNYEQYF.

This chain joins TRBV2 and TRBJ1-1, with D hard to call. CDR3 length equals 16 residues. With 3 bases removed from V and 0 bases from J, the gap between germline ends came to 14 bases. The germline V gene has CDR1 SNHLY and CDR2 FYNNEI. The CDR3 region is CASSEGRARLNTEAFF. In DNA, the CDR3 is TGTGCCAGCAGTGAGGGGAGGGCTCGGTTGAACACTGAAGCTTTCTTT.

The chain links TRBV28 to TRBJ2-7, with 8 bases matching TRBD2. With V trimmed by 11 bases and J by 6 bases, 18 bases remained unmatched. CDR1 and CDR2 (germline): MDHEN, SYDVKM. The CDR3 runs 15 residues. The CDR3 is CASGFLAAGVVEQYF. The CDR3 bases are TGTGCCTCTGGTTTCCTCGCAGCGGGAGTAGTCGAGCAGTACTTC.